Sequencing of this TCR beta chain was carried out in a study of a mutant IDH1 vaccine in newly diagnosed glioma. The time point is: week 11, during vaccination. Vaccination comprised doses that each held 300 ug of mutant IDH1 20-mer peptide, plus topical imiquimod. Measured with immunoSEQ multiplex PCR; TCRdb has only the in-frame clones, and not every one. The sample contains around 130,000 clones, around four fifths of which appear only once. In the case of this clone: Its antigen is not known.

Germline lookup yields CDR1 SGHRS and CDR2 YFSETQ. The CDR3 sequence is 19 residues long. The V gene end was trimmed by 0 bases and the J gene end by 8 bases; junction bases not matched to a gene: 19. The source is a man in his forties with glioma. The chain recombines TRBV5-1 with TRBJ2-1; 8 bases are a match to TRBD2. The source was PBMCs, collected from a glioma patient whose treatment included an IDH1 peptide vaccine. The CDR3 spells CASSLAPTSGNWAGYEQFF. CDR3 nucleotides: TGCGCCAGCAGCTTGGCACCCACTAGCGGCAATTGGGCTGGTTATGAGCAGTTCTTC.